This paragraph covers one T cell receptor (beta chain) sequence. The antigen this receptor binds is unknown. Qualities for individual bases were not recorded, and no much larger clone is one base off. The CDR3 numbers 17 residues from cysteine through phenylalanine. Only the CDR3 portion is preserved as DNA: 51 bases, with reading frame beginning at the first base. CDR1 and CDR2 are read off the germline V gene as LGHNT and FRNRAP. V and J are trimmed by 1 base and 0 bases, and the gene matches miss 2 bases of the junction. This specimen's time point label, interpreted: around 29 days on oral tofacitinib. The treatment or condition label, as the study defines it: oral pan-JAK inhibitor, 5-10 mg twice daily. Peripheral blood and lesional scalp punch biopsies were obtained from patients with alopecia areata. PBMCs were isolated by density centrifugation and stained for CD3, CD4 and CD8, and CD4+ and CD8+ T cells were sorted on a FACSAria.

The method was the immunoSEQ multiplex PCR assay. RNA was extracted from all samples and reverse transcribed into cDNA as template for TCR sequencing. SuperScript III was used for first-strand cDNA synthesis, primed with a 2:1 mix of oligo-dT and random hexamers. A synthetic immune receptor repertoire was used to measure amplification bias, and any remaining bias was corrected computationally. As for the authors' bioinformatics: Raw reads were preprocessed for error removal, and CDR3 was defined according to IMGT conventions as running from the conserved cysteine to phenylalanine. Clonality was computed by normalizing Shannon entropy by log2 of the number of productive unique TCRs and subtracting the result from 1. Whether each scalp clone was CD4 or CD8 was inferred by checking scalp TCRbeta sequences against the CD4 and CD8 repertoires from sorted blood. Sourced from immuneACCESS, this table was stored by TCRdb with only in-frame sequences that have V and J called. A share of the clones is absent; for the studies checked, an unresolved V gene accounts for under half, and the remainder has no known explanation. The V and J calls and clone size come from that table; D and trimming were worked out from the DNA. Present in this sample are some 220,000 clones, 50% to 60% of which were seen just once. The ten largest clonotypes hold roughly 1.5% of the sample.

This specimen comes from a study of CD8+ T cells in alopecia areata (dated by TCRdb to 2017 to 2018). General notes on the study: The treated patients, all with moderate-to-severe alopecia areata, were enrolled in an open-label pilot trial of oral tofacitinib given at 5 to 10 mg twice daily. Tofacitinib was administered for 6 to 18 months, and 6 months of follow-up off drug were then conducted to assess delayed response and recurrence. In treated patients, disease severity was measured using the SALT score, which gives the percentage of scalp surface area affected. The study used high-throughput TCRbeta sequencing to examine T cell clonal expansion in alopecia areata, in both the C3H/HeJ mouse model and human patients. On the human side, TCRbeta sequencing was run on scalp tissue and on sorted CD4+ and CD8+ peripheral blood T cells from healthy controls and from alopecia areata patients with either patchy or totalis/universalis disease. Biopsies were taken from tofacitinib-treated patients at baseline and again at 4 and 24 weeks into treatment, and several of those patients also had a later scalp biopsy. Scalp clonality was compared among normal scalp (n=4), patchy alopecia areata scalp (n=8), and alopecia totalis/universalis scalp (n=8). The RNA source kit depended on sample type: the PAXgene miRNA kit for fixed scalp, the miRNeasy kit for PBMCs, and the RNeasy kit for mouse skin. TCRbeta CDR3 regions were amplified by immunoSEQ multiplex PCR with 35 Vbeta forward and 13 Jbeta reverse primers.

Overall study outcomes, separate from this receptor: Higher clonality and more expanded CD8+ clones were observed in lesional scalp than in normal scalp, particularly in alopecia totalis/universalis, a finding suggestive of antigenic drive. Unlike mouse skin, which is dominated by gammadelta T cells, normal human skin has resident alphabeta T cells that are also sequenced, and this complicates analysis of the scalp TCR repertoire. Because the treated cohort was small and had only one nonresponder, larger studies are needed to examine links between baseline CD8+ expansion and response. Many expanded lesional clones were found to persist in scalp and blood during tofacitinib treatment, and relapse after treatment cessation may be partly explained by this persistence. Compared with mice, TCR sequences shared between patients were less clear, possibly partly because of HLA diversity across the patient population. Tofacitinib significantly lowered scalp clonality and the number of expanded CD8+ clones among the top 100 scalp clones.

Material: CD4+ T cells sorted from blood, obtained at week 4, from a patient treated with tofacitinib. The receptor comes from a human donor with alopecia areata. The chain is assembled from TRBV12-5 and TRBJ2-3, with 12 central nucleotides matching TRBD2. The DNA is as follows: TGTGCTAGTGGTTTGGGACTAGCGGGGGCTAGCACAGATACGCAGTATTTT. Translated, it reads CASGLGLAGASTDTQYF.